Detailed here is one T cell receptor beta chain. The target antigen is unknown. This specimen belongs to a study of T cell responses to AZD1222 COVID-19 vaccine. The study's findings and limits: Baseline antibody screening turned up just six seropositive AZD1222 recipients. Per reports, nearly half of all spike-specific TCRs target regions that are unmutated in variants. Clonal diversity was possibly underestimated, and the donors were mostly white British, with more females.

Germline lookup yields CDR1 GTSNPN and CDR2 SVGIG (reference sequence). V was trimmed by 2 bases and J by 8 bases, leaving 12 bases between them. This CDR3 contains 13 residues. The protocol was immunoSEQ multiplex PCR, while the TCRdb copy is restricted to in-frame clones and leaves out a portion. The sample has around 120,000 clones, around 88% seen once. The chain carries TRBV30 and TRBJ1-4; D gene ambiguous. This clonotype originated in an adult in good health. Specimen: peripheral blood, collected on day 0 of AZD1222 vaccination. CDR3 DNA: TGTGCCTGGAGTAAACACGTCGGGGAAAAACTGTTTTTT. Amino acids: CAWSKHVGEKLFF.